A selection of T cell receptor beta chains follows, all from one sample in a study of response to subunit inactivated influenza vaccine. TCRdb processed the RT-PCR reads anew with MiXCR; each CDR3 protein has one entry. The sample carries approximately 500,000 distinct CDR3 sequences, over 10% recorded once. The material was PBMCs from blood, obtained 45 days after vaccination. The receptor source for this set is a man aged 45 to 65 who received an inactivated influenza vaccine. The CDR3 runs from the conserved cysteine through the conserved F or W. Each record gives: clone size, D gene, V gene, J gene, CDR3 DNA, CDR3 protein. The D gene is left open where the match is weak. Only part of the rows carry a size: once, few, many, or a class if the clone is expanded.

>many|-|TRBV7-2|TRBJ2-3
TGTGCCAGCAGCACTGGCGGACCCACAGATACGCAGTATTTT
CASSTGGPTDTQYF
>few|-|TRBV12-3/TRBV12-4|TRBJ1-1
TGTGCCAGCAGATCTACCTTCTGGGGGGTAAACACTGAAGCTTTCTTT
CASRSTFWGVNTEAFF
>-|TRBD1|TRBV5-1|TRBJ1-2
TGCGCCAGCAGCTTGGAACAGGGGGCCTACACCTTC
CASSLEQGAYTF
>-|-|TRBV7-2|TRBJ1-4
TGTGCCAGCAGCTTCTCAACTAATGAAAAACTGTTTTTT
CASSFSTNEKLFF
>-|-|TRBV5-5|TRBJ1-2
TGTGCCATCAGCTCCGGGCCAGAGTATGGCTACACCTTC
CAISSGPEYGYTF
>many|-|TRBV5-1|TRBJ1-1
TGCGCCAGCAGCTTGGAACGGAAGAACACTGAAGCTTTCTTT
CASSLERKNTEAFF
>few|-|TRBV29-1|TRBJ1-1
TGCAGCGCCAGAGAGAGGACACTGAACACTGAAGCTTTCTTT
CSARERTLNTEAFF
>few|-|TRBV7-2|TRBJ2-7
TGTGCCAGCAGCCCCGGTATGCAGCGACGGCAGTACTTC
CASSPGMQRRQYF
>-|TRBD2|TRBV6-1|TRBJ2-1
TGTGCCAGCAGAACCGGGACTAGCTATTACAATGAGCAGTTCTTC
CASRTGTSYYNEQFF
>few|-|TRBV20-1|TRBJ1-1
TGCAGTGCTAGAGAGGATGAGAACACTGAAGCTTTCTTT
CSAREDENTEAFF
>-|TRBD1|TRBV20-1|TRBJ2-6
TGCAGTGCTACCGGACAGGGAGTAGGCTCTGGGGCCAACGTCCTGACTTTC
CSATGQGVGSGANVLTF
>-|-|TRBV7-2|TRBJ1-3
TGTGCCAGCACCAAGGAAAGGGGACACACCATATATTTT
CASTKERGHTIYF
>-|TRBD2|TRBV4-3|TRBJ2-7
TGCGCCAGCAGCCTGACTAGCGGGGGGGCTACTACCTACGAGCAGTACTTC
CASSLTSGGATTYEQYF
>few|-|TRBV14|TRBJ2-1
TGTGCCAGCAGCATCCGGGCCTTAAAAGGCCCCTACAATGAGCAGTTCTTC
CASSIRALKGPYNEQFF
>few|-|TRBV5-1|TRBJ1-2
TGCGCCAGCAGCCCGGGCCCCGTCGGGGGAGGCTACACCTTC
CASSPGPVGGGYTF
>few|TRBD2|TRBV7-2|TRBJ2-1
TGTGCCAGCAGCTTCTTAGCGGGGGAGTACAATGAGCAGTTCTTC
CASSFLAGEYNEQFF
>few|-|TRBV7-9|TRBJ2-5
TGTGCCAGCAGCGCGGGTACAGAGACCCAGTACTTC
CASSAGTETQYF
>-|TRBD1|TRBV3-1|TRBJ2-2
TGTGCCAGCAGCCAAGTACCCCCGGTAGGATACAGGGGGGATAGAAACACCGGGGAGCTGTTTTTT
CASSQVPPVGYRGDRNTGELFF
>-|TRBD1|TRBV10-3|TRBJ2-1
TGTGCCATCAGTCGGACAGGGATTGATGAGCAGTTCTTC
CAISRTGIDEQFF
>-|-|TRBV12-3/TRBV12-4|TRBJ1-6
TGTGCCAGCAGTTTCGGACAGACAAATTCACCCCTCCACTTT
CASSFGQTNSPLHF
>-|-|TRBV7-8|TRBJ1-4
TGTGCCAGCAGCTTAGGGGACCGCCAACCCGAAAAACTGTTTTTT
CASSLGDRQPEKLFF
>many|TRBD1|TRBV15|TRBJ2-3
TGTGCCACCAGCCCCCCTCCGGGGACAGGGGAAACAGATACGCAGTATTTT
CATSPPPGTGETDTQYF
>few|TRBD1|TRBV11-2|TRBJ1-1
TGTGCCAGCAGCTTAGATTGGTCTGGGACAGGTGAAGCTTTCTTT
CASSLDWSGTGEAFF
>many|TRBD1|TRBV10-3|TRBJ2-7
TGTGCCATCGATCCGGGACAGGGGTTCGAGCAGTACTTC
CAIDPGQGFEQYF
>many|-|TRBV5-1|TRBJ2-1
TGCGCCAGCAGCTTTCAGCACCCCAGCCAGAATGAGCAGTTCTTC
CASSFQHPSQNEQFF
>-|TRBD1|TRBV5-1|TRBJ2-2
TGCGCCAGCAGCTTCTCGGACAGGGGGCGGACCGGGGAGCTGTTTTTT
CASSFSDRGRTGELFF
>-|TRBD2|TRBV11-2|TRBJ2-5
TGTGCCAGCAGCTTAGATGGTCTAGCGGGAGGGCACGAGACCCAGTACTTC
CASSLDGLAGGHETQYF
>-|TRBD1|TRBV5-1|TRBJ1-2
TGCGCCAGCAGCCCGGGACAGGGGGCTGGCTATGGCTACACCTTC
CASSPGQGAGYGYTF